This T cell receptor (beta chain) was retrieved from a study of OX40 agonist ivuxolimab in advanced cancers. Study findings and constraints: On average, a greater number of expanded clones characterised CD8+ T cells relative to CD4+. Part of the nonresponder group also had normalized T-cell clonal expansion that was low.

Notes on this clone: What it binds is unknown.

Clones were sequenced by immunoSEQ multiplex PCR, and TCRdb holds only the in-frame ones, with some missing. Of around 39,000 clones in the sample, 82% were seen once. Germline assignment: CDR1 ENHRY and CDR2 SYGVKD. V lost 6 bases and J lost 0, with 11 bases in between. The CDR3 runs 14 residues. This specimen consisted of CD4+ or CD8+ T cells sorted from blood, obtained in a trial of the OX40 agonist ivuxolimab. The gene calls are TRBV10-3 and TRBJ1-2, with unresolved D. The receptor was derived from an adult with an advanced solid tumor such as melanoma, head and neck, liver or kidney cancer. The CDR3 reads CAIRGPGTNYGYTF. The CDR3 nucleotides read TGTGCCATCAGAGGACCCGGGACTAACTATGGCTACACCTTC.